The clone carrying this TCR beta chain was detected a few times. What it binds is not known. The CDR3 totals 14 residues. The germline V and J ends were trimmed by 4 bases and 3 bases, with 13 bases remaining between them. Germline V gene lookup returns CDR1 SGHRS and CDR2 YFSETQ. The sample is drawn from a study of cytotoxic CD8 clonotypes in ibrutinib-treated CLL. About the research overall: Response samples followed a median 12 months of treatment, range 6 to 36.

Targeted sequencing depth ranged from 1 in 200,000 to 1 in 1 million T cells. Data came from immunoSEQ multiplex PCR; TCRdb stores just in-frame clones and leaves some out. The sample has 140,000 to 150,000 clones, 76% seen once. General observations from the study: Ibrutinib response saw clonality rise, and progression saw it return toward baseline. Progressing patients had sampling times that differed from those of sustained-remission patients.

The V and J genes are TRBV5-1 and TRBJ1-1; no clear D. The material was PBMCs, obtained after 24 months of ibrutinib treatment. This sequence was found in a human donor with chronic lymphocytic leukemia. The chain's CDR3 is CASSPTVGDTEAFF. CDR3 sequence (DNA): TGCGCCAGCAGCCCGACTGTCGGGGACACTGAAGCTTTCTTT.